This T cell receptor (beta chain) came from a study of technical replicates of blood from several donors. Generated by immunoSEQ multiplex PCR, the TCRdb table keeps only in-frame clones and is missing some. The table shows 67,000 or so clones, with 95% to 96% occurring only once. Trimming pared 2 bases from V and 6 bases from J, leaving 20 bases between. CDR3 length: 16 amino acids. Germline-derived CDR1 and CDR2 are LNHDA and SQIVND (reference sequence). This clone appeared once. The chain combines TRBV19 with TRBJ2-7; a possible D gene is TRBD2 (6 bases). The specimen sequenced was T cells isolated from PBMCs. The receptor was isolated from a human donor in good health. CDR3 sequence (DNA): TGTGCCAGTAGTATATGGGCGGAGGGCCGGGTCCGCGAGCAGTACTTC. It specifies CASSIWAEGRVREQYF.